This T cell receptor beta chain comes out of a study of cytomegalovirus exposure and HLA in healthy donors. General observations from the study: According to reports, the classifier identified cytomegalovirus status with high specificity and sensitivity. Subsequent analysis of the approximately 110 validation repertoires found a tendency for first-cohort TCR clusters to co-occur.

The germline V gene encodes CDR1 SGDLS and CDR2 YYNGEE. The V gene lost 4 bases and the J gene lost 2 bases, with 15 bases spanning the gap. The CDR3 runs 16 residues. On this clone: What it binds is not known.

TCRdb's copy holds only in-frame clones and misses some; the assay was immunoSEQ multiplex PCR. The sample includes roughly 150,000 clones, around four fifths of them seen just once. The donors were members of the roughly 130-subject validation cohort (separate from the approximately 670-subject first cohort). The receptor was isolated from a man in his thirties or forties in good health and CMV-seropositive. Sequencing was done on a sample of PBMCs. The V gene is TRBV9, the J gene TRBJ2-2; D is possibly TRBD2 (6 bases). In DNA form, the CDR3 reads TGTGCCAGCAGCCTCCGGCGGGGAGCTAACACCGGGGAGCTGTTTTTT. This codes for CASSLRRGANTGELFF.